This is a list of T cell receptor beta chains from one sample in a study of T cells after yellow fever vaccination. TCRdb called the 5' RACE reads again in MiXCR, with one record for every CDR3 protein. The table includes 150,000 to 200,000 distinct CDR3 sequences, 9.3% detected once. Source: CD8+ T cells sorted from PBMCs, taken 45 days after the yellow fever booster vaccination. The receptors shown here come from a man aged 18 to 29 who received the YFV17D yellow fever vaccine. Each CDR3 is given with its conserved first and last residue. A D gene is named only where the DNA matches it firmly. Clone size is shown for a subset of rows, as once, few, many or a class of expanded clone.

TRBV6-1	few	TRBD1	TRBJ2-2	TGTGCCACCGGACAGGGACCCGGGGAGCTGTTTTTT	CATGQGPGELFF
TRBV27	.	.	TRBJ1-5	TGTGCCAGCAGTCCTTTAGGTGGGTTATTGGGCAATCAGCCCCAGCATTTT	CASSPLGGLLGNQPQHF
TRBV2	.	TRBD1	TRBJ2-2	TGTGCCAGCAGTGACAGGGGGCGTCTCACCGGGGAGCTGTTTTTT	CASSDRGRLTGELFF
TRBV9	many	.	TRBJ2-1	TGTGCCAGCAGCCCGACCGGGGGGCCCTACAATGAGCAGTTCTTC	CASSPTGGPYNEQFF
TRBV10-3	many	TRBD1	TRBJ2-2	TGTGCCATCAGTGTCGGACAGGGTGGCAACACCGGGGAGCTGTTTTTT	CAISVGQGGNTGELFF
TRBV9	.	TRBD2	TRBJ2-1	TGTGCCAGCAGCGGGACTAGCGGGGGCCCCCCCAAGCGAAATGAGCAGTTCTTC	CASSGTSGGPPKRNEQFF
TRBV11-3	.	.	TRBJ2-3	TGTGCCAGCAGCTTAGGGGACACTACCACAGATACGCAGTATTTT	CASSLGDTTTDTQYF
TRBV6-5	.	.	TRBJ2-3	TGTGCCAGCAGTCGGGGGTCGGGAGATACGCAGTATTTT	CASSRGSGDTQYF
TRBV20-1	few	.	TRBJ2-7	TGCAGTGTCCGGCTAGGGGGACGCGAGCAGTACTTC	CSVRLGGREQYF
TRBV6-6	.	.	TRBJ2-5	TGTGCCAGCACCCGAGGGGGGGGACAAGAGACCCAGTACTTC	CASTRGGGQETQYF
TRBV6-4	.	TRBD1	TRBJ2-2	TGTGCCAGCAGTGAGACAGGGGAGACCGGGGAGCTGTTTTTT	CASSETGETGELFF
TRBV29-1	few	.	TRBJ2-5	TGCAGCGTTGAAAGTTTTGGGTGGGAGACCCAGTACTTC	CSVESFGWETQYF
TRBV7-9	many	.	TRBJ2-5	TGTGCCAGCAGCCCCCAAGAGACCCAGTACTTC	CASSPQETQYF
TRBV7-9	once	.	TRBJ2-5	TGTGGCTGCAGCGTCTTGTTGCGGGACACCCGACCCCAGTACTTC	CGCSVLLRDTRPQYF
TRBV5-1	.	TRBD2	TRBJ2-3	TGCGCCAGCACCGAGACTAGCGGGGGGATGTACGGAGATACGCAGTATTTT	CASTETSGGMYGDTQYF
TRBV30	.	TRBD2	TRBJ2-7	TGTGCCTGGAGGGGGACTAACCTCTGGGAGCAGTACTTC	CAWRGTNLWEQYF
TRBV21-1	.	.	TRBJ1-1	TGTGCCAGCAGCAACCCCCTGGTGGGCACGAACACTGAAGCTTTCTTT	CASSNPLVGTNTEAFF
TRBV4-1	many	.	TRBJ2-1	TGCGCCAGCAGCCAAGGCAGCGTGAATGAGCAGTTCTTC	CASSQGSVNEQFF
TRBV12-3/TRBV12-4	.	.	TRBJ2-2	TGTGCCAGCAGCTCCTTAGATGGGGGTCCCGGGGAGCTGTTTTTT	CASSSLDGGPGELFF
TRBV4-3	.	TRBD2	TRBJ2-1	TGCGCCAGCAGCCACAGACTAGCGGAGGTCTACAATGAGCAGTTCTTC	CASSHRLAEVYNEQFF
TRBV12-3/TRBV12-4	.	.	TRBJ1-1	TGTGCCAGCAGTTTGGGAGACCTGGAAGCTTTCTTT	CASSLGDLEAFF
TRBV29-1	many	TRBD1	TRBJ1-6	TGCAGCGTTAAGTTCCGGGACAGCTACAATTCACCCCTCCACTTT	CSVKFRDSYNSPLHF
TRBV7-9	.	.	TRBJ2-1	TGTGCCAGCAGATCTACTACTGAGCAGTTCTTC	CASRSTTEQFF
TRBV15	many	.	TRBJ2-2	TGTGCCACCAGCAGAGTCAGGGTGGCCGGGGAGCTGTTTTTT	CATSRVRVAGELFF
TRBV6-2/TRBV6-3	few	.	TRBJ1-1	TGTGCCAGCAGTTACTCTGGACGAACTCTAATGAACACTGAAGCTTTCTTT	CASSYSGRTLMNTEAFF
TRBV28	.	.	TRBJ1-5	TGTGCCAGCAGTCCCCGGGGGTATGGTCAGCCCCAGCATTTT	CASSPRGYGQPQHF
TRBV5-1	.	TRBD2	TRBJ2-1	TGCGCCAGCAGCACTGGGACTAGCGGGGTGTACAATGAGCAGTTCTTC	CASSTGTSGVYNEQFF
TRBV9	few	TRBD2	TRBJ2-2	TGTGCCAGCGCGACTAGCGGGGTCCCCGGGGAGCTGTTTTTT	CASATSGVPGELFF
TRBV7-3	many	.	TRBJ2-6	TGTGCCAGCAGCTCGGGTCTCTCTGGGGCCAACGTCCTGACTTTC	CASSSGLSGANVLTF
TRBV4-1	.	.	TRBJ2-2	TGCGCCAGCAGCCCACCATTGGGGTCGGCAGGGGAGCTGTTTTTT	CASSPPLGSAGELFF
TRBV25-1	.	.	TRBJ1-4	TGTGCCAGCAGTGCGACCAGGGTGACTAATGAAAAACTGTTTTTT	CASSATRVTNEKLFF
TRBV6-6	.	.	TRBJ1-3	TGTGCCAGCAGTCGCCTACCCCGGGGCAGCGGTCAACCCTCGTCTGGAAACACCATATATTTT	CASSRLPRGSGQPSSGNTIYF
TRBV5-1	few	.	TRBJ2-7	TGCGCCAGCAGGGAAACCATGGAACCCGAGCAGTACTTC	CASRETMEPEQYF
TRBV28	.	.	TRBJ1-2	TGTGCCAGCTCCGTGGGGCAAGGGGGCTATGGCTACACCTTC	CASSVGQGGYGYTF
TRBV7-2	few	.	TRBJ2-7	TGTGCCAGCAGCTTAGCGCTTACAGGCGAGCAGTACTTC	CASSLALTGEQYF
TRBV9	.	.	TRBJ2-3	TGTGCCAGCAGCGTAGAGGGGCAGGTGGAAGATACGCAGTATTTT	CASSVEGQVEDTQYF
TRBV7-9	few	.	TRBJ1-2	TGTGCCAGCAGCTTAGCGGAGTCGGAGGGCTACTATGGCTACACCTTC	CASSLAESEGYYGYTF
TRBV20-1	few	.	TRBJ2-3	TGCAGTCGCTTGGCGGGGAAGGTCGCAGATACGCAGTATTTT	CSRLAGKVADTQYF
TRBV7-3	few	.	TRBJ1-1	TGTGCCAGCAGCCTCGAGTCTTACACTGAAGCTTTCTTT	CASSLESYTEAFF
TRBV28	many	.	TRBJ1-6	TGTGCCAGCAGTCTTTTGAGCTCCTATAATTCACCCCTCCACTTT	CASSLLSSYNSPLHF
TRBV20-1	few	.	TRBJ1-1	TGCAGTGCTAGAGGGCTCCACTCAGAAGCTTTCTTT	CSARGLHSEAFF
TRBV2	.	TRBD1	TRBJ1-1	TGTGCCAGCACGGGGACAGGGGGATCTCGGAACACTGAAGCTTTCTTT	CASTGTGGSRNTEAFF
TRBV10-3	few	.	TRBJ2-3	TGTGCCATCAGACGGACAGAGAATCCAGATACGCAGTATTTT	CAIRRTENPDTQYF
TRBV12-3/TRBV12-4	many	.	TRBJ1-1	TGTGCCAGCAGTCGTGGAGACACTAACACTGAAGCTTTCTTT	CASSRGDTNTEAFF
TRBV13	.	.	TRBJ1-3	TGTGCCAGCAGCGCCGGGAGGCGGTTCTCTGGAAACACCATATATTTT	CASSAGRRFSGNTIYF
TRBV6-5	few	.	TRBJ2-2	TGTGCCAGCAGTTGGTATCCAGCGGCAGCATCCGGGGAGCTGTTTTTT	CASSWYPAAASGELFF
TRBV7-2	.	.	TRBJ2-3	TGTGCCAGCAGCTTAGGGGCAGGTGTTTACACAGATACGCAGTATTTT	CASSLGAGVYTDTQYF